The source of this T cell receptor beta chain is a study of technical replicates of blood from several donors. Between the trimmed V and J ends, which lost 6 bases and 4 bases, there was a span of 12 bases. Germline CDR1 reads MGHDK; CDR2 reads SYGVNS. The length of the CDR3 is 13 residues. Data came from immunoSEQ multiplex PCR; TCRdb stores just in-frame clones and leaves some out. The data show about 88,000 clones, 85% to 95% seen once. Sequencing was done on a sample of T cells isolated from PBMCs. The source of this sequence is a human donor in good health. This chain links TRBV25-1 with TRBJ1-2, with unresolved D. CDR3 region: CASSGVDGYGYTF. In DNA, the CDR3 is TGTGCCAGCAGCGGGGTGGATGGCTATGGCTACACCTTC.